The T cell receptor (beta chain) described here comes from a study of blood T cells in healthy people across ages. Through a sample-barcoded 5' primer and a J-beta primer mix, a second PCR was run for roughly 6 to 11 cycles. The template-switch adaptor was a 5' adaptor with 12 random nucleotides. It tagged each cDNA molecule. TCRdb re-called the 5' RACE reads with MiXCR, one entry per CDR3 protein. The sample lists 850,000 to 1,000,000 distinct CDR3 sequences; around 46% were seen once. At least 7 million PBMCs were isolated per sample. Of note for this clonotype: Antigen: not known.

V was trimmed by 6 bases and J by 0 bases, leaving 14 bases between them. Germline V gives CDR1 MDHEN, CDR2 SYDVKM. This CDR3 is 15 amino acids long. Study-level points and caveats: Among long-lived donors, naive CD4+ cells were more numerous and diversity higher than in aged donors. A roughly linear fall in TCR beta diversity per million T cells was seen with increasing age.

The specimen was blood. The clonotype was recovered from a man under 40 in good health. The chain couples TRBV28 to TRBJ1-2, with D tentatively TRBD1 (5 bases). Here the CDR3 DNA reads TGTGCCAGCAGCCCTCCAGGGATTACTAACTATGGCTACACCTTC. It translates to CASSPPGITNYGYTF.